The rows below give T cell receptor beta chains drawn from one sample of a study of regulatory T cells in long-lasting Graves disease. In TCRdb, the multiplex PCR reads were re-called with MiXCR into one record per CDR3 protein. The sample contains 500,000 to 700,000 distinct CDR3 sequences, around 15% of which appear only once. These data also formed part of another study, on T cells in Graves' hyperthyroidism and ophthalmopathy.

The source was peripheral blood mononuclear cells (PBMCs), collected at new diagnosis, from a patient treated with antithyroid drugs. These receptor sequences come from a woman aged 25 to 39 with Graves disease. Both conserved end residues are part of each CDR3. The D gene is left open where the match is weak. Size is stated for part of the rows, as once, few or many counts, or as a class when the clone is expanded.

DNA: TGTGCCAGCAGTCTTGGGACCGCGAAGGCTTTCTTT; CDR3: CASSLGTAKAFF; V: TRBV28; J: TRBJ1-1; D: .; size: many
DNA: TGTGCCAGCAAGGGACAGGGTGGGCCCCAACTCCTTTATGGCTACACCTTC; CDR3: CASKGQGGPQLLYGYTF; V: TRBV6-1; J: TRBJ1-2; D: TRBD1; size: .
DNA: TGTGCCAGCAGTTTATTAATCGGGGAGCTGTTTTTT; CDR3: CASSLLIGELFF; V: TRBV28; J: TRBJ2-2; D: .; size: many
DNA: TGTGCCAGCAGCTTGGTTTTGGGACTAGCGGCAGACAATGAGCAGTTCTTC; CDR3: CASSLVLGLAADNEQFF; V: TRBV5-5; J: TRBJ2-1; D: TRBD2; size: .
DNA: TGTGCCAGCAGCCTTGATTTTACCCCTGCAGCGGGAGGGCCGAATGAGCAGTTCTTC; CDR3: CASSLDFTPAAGGPNEQFF; V: TRBV6-2/TRBV6-3; J: TRBJ2-1; D: TRBD2; size: few
DNA: TGTGCCAGCAGCTTAGATTCAGGGGCGACTGAAAAACTGTTTTTT; CDR3: CASSLDSGATEKLFF; V: TRBV7-9; J: TRBJ1-4; D: .; size: .
DNA: TGTGCCAGCAGCCAATCCGGTCTCCAGGCTTTCTTT; CDR3: CASSQSGLQAFF; V: TRBV3-1; J: TRBJ1-1; D: .; size: many
DNA: TGTGCCAGCAGTTTAGGTCTTAATTCACCCCTCCACTTT; CDR3: CASSLGLNSPLHF; V: TRBV18; J: TRBJ1-6; D: .; size: .
DNA: TGCAGTGCTAGAGATTTGGGTTACGAGCAGTACTTC; CDR3: CSARDLGYEQYF; V: TRBV20-1; J: TRBJ2-7; D: .; size: many
DNA: TGTGCCACCAGTGAGGGGACAGGGTTCCACGAGCAGTACTTC; CDR3: CATSEGTGFHEQYF; V: TRBV24-1; J: TRBJ2-7; D: TRBD1; size: many
DNA: TGTGCCAGCGCACAACAGACTTACGAGCAGTACTTC; CDR3: CASAQQTYEQYF; V: TRBV28; J: TRBJ2-7; D: .; size: many
DNA: TGTGCCAGCAGTCTTGACAGGGAAGGCGCAGGCTACACCTTC; CDR3: CASSLDREGAGYTF; V: TRBV7-3; J: TRBJ1-2; D: TRBD1; size: many
DNA: TGTGCCAGCAGCCAAGCTGACCTGAACACTGAAGCTTTCTTT; CDR3: CASSQADLNTEAFF; V: TRBV3-1; J: TRBJ1-1; D: .; size: many
DNA: TGTGCCAGCAGCTTAGCCACGGACGAGCAGTTCTTC; CDR3: CASSLATDEQFF; V: TRBV7-2; J: TRBJ2-1; D: .; size: few
DNA: TGCAGTGCTAGATTGAGGGGGGAAAGCTCCTACGAGCAGTACTTC; CDR3: CSARLRGESSYEQYF; V: TRBV20-1; J: TRBJ2-7; D: .; size: .
DNA: TGTGCCAGCAGCCCTTGGGACAGAGAGTCTGGAAACACCATATATTTT; CDR3: CASSPWDRESGNTIYF; V: TRBV3-1; J: TRBJ1-3; D: TRBD1; size: .
DNA: TGTGCCAGCAGCTGGGTGGGAGGGGTCGCATATCAGCCCCAGCATTTT; CDR3: CASSWVGGVAYQPQHF; V: TRBV7-2; J: TRBJ1-5; D: .; size: many
DNA: TGTGCCAGCAGCTTAATGCAACCGGGACAGGGGGCGAACGATACGCAGTATTTT; CDR3: CASSLMQPGQGANDTQYF; V: TRBV11-2; J: TRBJ2-3; D: TRBD1; size: .
DNA: TGTGCCGGCGGCCAACAAGAGACCCAGTACTTC; CDR3: CAGGQQETQYF; V: TRBV2; J: TRBJ2-5; D: .; size: .
DNA: TGTGCCAGCAGTACCCCGGAAGGTCAGCCCCAGCATTTT; CDR3: CASSTPEGQPQHF; V: TRBV6-1; J: TRBJ1-5; D: .; size: many
DNA: TGTGCCAGCAGCTCCTACAGGAGCGCCGAGCAGTACTTC; CDR3: CASSSYRSAEQYF; V: TRBV7-2; J: TRBJ2-7; D: .; size: many
DNA: TGTGCCACCAGTGATCCCGGGAGGCCTGAAGCTTTCTTT; CDR3: CATSDPGRPEAFF; V: TRBV24-1; J: TRBJ1-1; D: .; size: many
DNA: TGTGCCAGCAGCCTTTGGACAGGTCCTAGCTCCTACGAGCAGTACTTC; CDR3: CASSLWTGPSSYEQYF; V: TRBV7-2; J: TRBJ2-7; D: TRBD1; size: many
DNA: TGTGCCAGCAGTTGGGGTTCCGTTAGCACAGATACGCAGTATTTT; CDR3: CASSWGSVSTDTQYF; V: TRBV27; J: TRBJ2-3; D: .; size: many
DNA: TGTGCCACCGCAGTAGGGACTCAAGAGACCCAGTACTTC; CDR3: CATAVGTQETQYF; V: TRBV6-2/TRBV6-3; J: TRBJ2-5; D: .; size: .
DNA: TGTGCCAGCAGTCCATACCGGGGACAGGGGCTCTATGGCTACACCTTC; CDR3: CASSPYRGQGLYGYTF; V: TRBV28; J: TRBJ1-2; D: TRBD1; size: many
DNA: TGTGCCAGCAGTTTCTTCCCCACGGGGGAGCAGTACTTC; CDR3: CASSFFPTGEQYF; V: TRBV27; J: TRBJ2-7; D: .; size: few
DNA: TGTGCCAGCAGCGCCTCGGGACAGAGATACGAGCAGTACTTC; CDR3: CASSASGQRYEQYF; V: TRBV7-9; J: TRBJ2-7; D: TRBD1; size: many
DNA: TGTGCCAGCTCACCCCCCCCGCACACTGAAGCTTTCTTT; CDR3: CASSPPPHTEAFF; V: TRBV18; J: TRBJ1-1; D: .; size: .
DNA: TGTGCCAGCAGCCAAGTTGCAGGGGTATACACTGAAGCTTTCTTT; CDR3: CASSQVAGVYTEAFF; V: TRBV3-1; J: TRBJ1-1; D: .; size: many
DNA: TGTGCCAGCTCACCGACCTTTCATCCACAGGGATTTGGGCCTGAAGCTTTCTTT; CDR3: CASSPTFHPQGFGPEAFF; V: TRBV18; J: TRBJ1-1; D: .; size: few
DNA: TGTGCCAGCAGCCAAGGGTACCTAGCGGGACTGGGTGAGCAGTTCTTC; CDR3: CASSQGYLAGLGEQFF; V: TRBV3-1; J: TRBJ2-1; D: TRBD2; size: many
DNA: TGTGCCAGCTCCCCGCGGGGGGTTGGTTCACCCCTCCACTTT; CDR3: CASSPRGVGSPLHF; V: TRBV6-1; J: TRBJ1-6; D: .; size: .
DNA: TGTGCCTGGAGTAAGGACCGATCCTACGAGCAGTACTTC; CDR3: CAWSKDRSYEQYF; V: TRBV30; J: TRBJ2-7; D: .; size: .
DNA: TGTGCCAGCTCACCGGCCGCGGGAGGGAACGCCGGGGAGCTGTTTTTT; CDR3: CASSPAAGGNAGELFF; V: TRBV18; J: TRBJ2-2; D: TRBD2; size: .
DNA: TGCAGCGTTGAAGGCCAGGCCCTGGGAGCTTTCTTT; CDR3: CSVEGQALGAFF; V: TRBV29-1; J: TRBJ1-1; D: .; size: many
DNA: TGTGCCAGCAGCCAGAACAGGGACTCTGGAAACACCATATATTTT; CDR3: CASSQNRDSGNTIYF; V: TRBV4-2; J: TRBJ1-3; D: .; size: .
DNA: TGTGCCTGGAGTGTAAGGTCGGGCGGTGGCTACACCTTC; CDR3: CAWSVRSGGGYTF; V: TRBV30; J: TRBJ1-2; D: .; size: .
DNA: TGTGCCAGCAGCCAAGATCGACGGAATAATTCACCCCTCCACTTT; CDR3: CASSQDRRNNSPLHF; V: TRBV3-1; J: TRBJ1-6; D: .; size: few
DNA: TGTGCCAGCAGTTACCCCGCCCAGCGGGAGGGCCGGATAGATCTCTACAATGAGCAGTTCTTC; CDR3: CASSYPAQREGRIDLYNEQFF; V: TRBV6-5; J: TRBJ2-1; D: TRBD2; size: few
DNA: TGTGCCAGCAGTGAAAACGCCGCCGGGCGCTTC; CDR3: CASSENAAGRF; V: TRBV2; J: TRBJ2-5; D: .; size: few
DNA: TGTGCCAGCAGTTTAGGGGATTCTAGTTCACCCCTCCACTTT; CDR3: CASSLGDSSSPLHF; V: TRBV27; J: TRBJ1-6; D: .; size: many
DNA: TGTGCCAGCAGTCTCGCACCAGCCCTGGGGTCAGATACGCAGTATTTT; CDR3: CASSLAPALGSDTQYF; V: TRBV12-3/TRBV12-4; J: TRBJ2-3; D: .; size: many
DNA: TGTGCCAGCAGTGAGCTAGCGGGAGCAACTGGGGCCAACGTCCTGACTTTC; CDR3: CASSELAGATGANVLTF; V: TRBV6-1; J: TRBJ2-6; D: TRBD2; size: many
DNA: TGTGCCAGCAGTGAAGCTTCCGCGGATGGCTACACCTTC; CDR3: CASSEASADGYTF; V: TRBV6-1; J: TRBJ1-2; D: .; size: many
DNA: TGCGCCAGCAGCCAAGGGGAGCGGGAGGGTGAGCAGTACTTC; CDR3: CASSQGEREGEQYF; V: TRBV4-1; J: TRBJ2-7; D: TRBD2; size: .
DNA: TGTGCCAGTAGTACGCCACGGACGGATAGGAGCAATCAGCCCCAGCATTTT; CDR3: CASSTPRTDRSNQPQHF; V: TRBV19; J: TRBJ1-5; D: .; size: .
DNA: TGTGCCACCAGTGATCGTGGAGAAGGGTATGGCTACACCTTC; CDR3: CATSDRGEGYGYTF; V: TRBV24-1; J: TRBJ1-2; D: .; size: many
DNA: TGCAGTGCGAACAATCCTCTGGGGGAGATTTACGAGCAGTACTTC; CDR3: CSANNPLGEIYEQYF; V: TRBV20-1; J: TRBJ2-7; D: .; size: .
DNA: TGCAGTGCTACCCACCAGGGGAACTATGGCTACACCTTC; CDR3: CSATHQGNYGYTF; V: TRBV20-1; J: TRBJ1-2; D: .; size: many
DNA: TGCAGTGCTAGATCTTGGGCAGAAAATTCACCCCTCCACTTT; CDR3: CSARSWAENSPLHF; V: TRBV20-1; J: TRBJ1-6; D: .; size: .
DNA: TGTGCCAGCAGCTGGGACAGGGGGTTAATGTACGAGACCCAGTACTTC; CDR3: CASSWDRGLMYETQYF; V: TRBV7-9; J: TRBJ2-5; D: TRBD1; size: .
DNA: TGTGCCAGCAGTTTGTTGCGGGAGTCCTACGAGCAGTACTTC; CDR3: CASSLLRESYEQYF; V: TRBV27; J: TRBJ2-7; D: TRBD2; size: many
DNA: TGCAGTGCCACTCCGGGCCTCCAGGACTCGCCCCAGCATTTT; CDR3: CSATPGLQDSPQHF; V: TRBV20-1; J: TRBJ1-5; D: .; size: .
DNA: TGCAGCGTCGATGAGACAGGGGTCACCGGGGAGCTGTTTTTT; CDR3: CSVDETGVTGELFF; V: TRBV29-1; J: TRBJ2-2; D: TRBD1; size: .